These T cell receptor beta chains were read from a single sample in a study of Graves' ophthalmopathy and Graves' hyperthyroidism. TCRdb redid the calling of the multiplex PCR reads with MiXCR, one entry per CDR3 protein. The sample consists of 900,000 to 1,200,000 distinct CDR3 sequences, 35% to 45% of them appearing once. The specimen was peripheral blood or thyroid tissue (not recorded which). The source of these receptors is an adult man with Graves' hyperthyroidism. CDR3s include the opening cysteine and the closing phenylalanine or tryptophan. A D gene is named only where the DNA matches it firmly. Expanded clones get a size class; other rows say once, few or many, or leave the size out.

clone_size,d_call,j_call,v_call,cdr3_nt,cdr3_aa
-,-,TRBJ2-7,TRBV18,TGTGCCAGCTCACCGAGATTTCAGGGAAGTCACGAGCAGTACTTC,CASSPRFQGSHEQYF
-,TRBD2,TRBJ2-7,TRBV12-3/TRBV12-4,TGTGCCAGCAGTTCGGATACGGGAGGGCCGTCCTACGAGCAGTACTTC,CASSSDTGGPSYEQYF
few,-,TRBJ1-6,TRBV7-2,TGTGCCAGCAGCGAAGATGGATCACCCCTCCACTTT,CASSEDGSPLHF
-,-,TRBJ2-7,TRBV12-5,TGTGCTAGTGGCCCGACCTCCTACGAGCAGTACTTC,CASGPTSYEQYF
few,TRBD1,TRBJ1-6,TRBV10-3,TGTGCCAGCAGTGGTCACAGGGGATTGGGCCAGAGCTCCTATAATTCACCCCTCCACTTT,CASSGHRGLGQSSYNSPLHF
-,TRBD1,TRBJ1-2,TRBV12-3/TRBV12-4,TGTGCCAGCAAGAAGGACAGGGTTGGTGGCTACACCTTC,CASKKDRVGGYTF
many,-,TRBJ2-5,TRBV9,TGTGCCAGCAGCGTTGGGCAGAGCGTAGCCCAGTACTTC,CASSVGQSVAQYF
-,TRBD1,TRBJ1-5,TRBV20-1,TGCAGTGCTAGGGACAGGGTCCGCAATCAGCCCCAGCATTTT,CSARDRVRNQPQHF
-,TRBD2,TRBJ2-5,TRBV29-1,TGCAGCTTTAACCCGGGACTAGCGGAAGAGACCCAGTACTTC,CSFNPGLAEETQYF
many,TRBD2,TRBJ2-5,TRBV7-9,TGTGCCAGCAGCTTAGCCGGACTAGCGAGAAAAGAGACCCAGTACTTC,CASSLAGLARKETQYF
many,-,TRBJ2-2,TRBV10-3,TGTGCCATCAGTGAGTCGATTGGACCCCACACCGGGGAGCTGTTTTTT,CAISESIGPHTGELFF
-,-,TRBJ2-5,TRBV4-1,TGCGCCAGCAGCCAAGTCGCAGGGTCGGTTGAGACCCAGTACTTC,CASSQVAGSVETQYF
once,-,TRBJ1-1,TRBV20-1,TGCAGTGCTAGTACGACTAGCGGACACACTGAAGCTTTCTTT,CSASTTSGHTEAFF
-,-,TRBJ2-5,TRBV7-9,TGTGCCAGCAGAGCCCCGGGACTCCCGGGGGACCAAGAGACCCAGTACTTC,CASRAPGLPGDQETQYF
many,-,TRBJ2-2,TRBV7-2,TGTGCCAGCAGCCCAGCGGTCACCGGGGAGCTGTTTTTT,CASSPAVTGELFF
-,-,TRBJ1-2,TRBV29-1,TGCAGCGTTGCCCCGGAATCTAACTATGGCTACACCTTC,CSVAPESNYGYTF
-,-,TRBJ2-7,TRBV2,TGTGCCACCGCGAGTTTAGGAACCTACGAGCAGTACTTC,CATASLGTYEQYF
-,TRBD1,TRBJ2-7,TRBV10-2,TGTGCCAGCAGTTTTTTCAGGGGGCCTGGCGAGCAGTACTTC,CASSFFRGPGEQYF
once,TRBD1,TRBJ1-1,TRBV30,TGTGCCTGGGACCTGACGATGACAGGGCCTGGGGCTGAAGCTTTCTTT,CAWDLTMTGPGAEAFF
many,TRBD2,TRBJ2-7,TRBV20-1,TGCAGTGTTTTCGGGGGGATAGAGCAGTACTTC,CSVFGGIEQYF
many,-,TRBJ1-1,TRBV7-2,TGTGCCAGCAGCTTTAATTCGCCTGAAGCTTTCTTT,CASSFNSPEAFF
-,-,TRBJ1-1,TRBV27,TGTGCCAGCAGTTACGACAGGCAGATCACTGAAGCTTTCTTT,CASSYDRQITEAFF
many,-,TRBJ1-2,TRBV4-1,TGCGCCAGCAGCCAAGATCGAACAGGGCGTTATGGCTACACCTTC,CASSQDRTGRYGYTF
many,TRBD1,TRBJ2-2,TRBV9,TGTGCCAGTCGCCGAGGGGGCAGGAACACCGGGGAGCTGTTTTTT,CASRRGGRNTGELFF
few,-,TRBJ2-7,TRBV20-1,TGCAGTGCTAGAGATCTAGACTCAATGGGGGCCTACGAGCAGTACTTC,CSARDLDSMGAYEQYF
-,TRBD1,TRBJ1-1,TRBV24-1,TGTGTCAGCAGGGGGGTCGTGGGGGCTGATACTGAAGCTTTCTTT,CVSRGVVGADTEAFF
few,TRBD1,TRBJ2-7,TRBV5-1,TGCGCCAGCGATCCCGGGACAGGGGGCGGCGAGCAGTACTTC,CASDPGTGGGEQYF
-,-,TRBJ1-1,TRBV20-1,TGCAGTGTTCGAGAGGCCGACAGGATGAACACTGAAGCTTTCTTT,CSVREADRMNTEAFF
-,TRBD1,TRBJ1-2,TRBV9,TGTGCCAGCAGCCCGCGACTTGCCTCCTACGAGGGGGCAAACTATGGCTACACCTTC,CASSPRLASYEGANYGYTF
many,-,TRBJ1-2,TRBV20-1,TGCAGTGCGTTAACAGAGAACTATGGCTACACCTTC,CSALTENYGYTF
many,-,TRBJ2-7,TRBV10-2,TGCGCCAGCAGTTGGACAGTGGAGGACGAGCAGTACTTC,CASSWTVEDEQYF
-,TRBD2,TRBJ2-1,TRBV7-3,TGTGCCAGCAGCATGCCGGGACTAGCGGGAGGGCAGTCCTACAATGAGCAGTTCTTC,CASSMPGLAGGQSYNEQFF
few,-,TRBJ1-6,TRBV28,TGTGCCAGTCTTGACAGCGGTTCACCCCTCCACTTT,CASLDSGSPLHF
many,-,TRBJ2-7,TRBV29-1,TGCAGCGTAAAATCGAGCGGGTCGGACCCCTACGAGCAGTACTTC,CSVKSSGSDPYEQYF
many,TRBD1,TRBJ1-1,TRBV5-1,TGCGCCAGCACCCAGGGGGGGGCCGCCAACACTGAAGCTTTCTTT,CASTQGGAANTEAFF
many,TRBD1,TRBJ1-4,TRBV19,TGTGCCAGTAGTCCACGACAGGGTGAGGATGAAAAACTGTTTTTT,CASSPRQGEDEKLFF
many,TRBD1,TRBJ2-7,TRBV12-3/TRBV12-4,TGTGCCAGCAGTTCTACCGGGACAGGGGGGTGGGAGCAGTACTTC,CASSSTGTGGWEQYF
many,-,TRBJ2-5,TRBV7-2,TGTGCCAGCACCTATAAGGAGACCCAGTACTTC,CASTYKETQYF
few,-,TRBJ1-6,TRBV30,TGTGCCTGGGGAACCGACAGGACCAATTCACCCCTCCACTTT,CAWGTDRTNSPLHF
few,TRBD1,TRBJ1-1,TRBV6-1,TGTGCCGGTCGGAAGAGGGGGCAATTTCTTGAAGCTTTCTTT,CAGRKRGQFLEAFF
many,-,TRBJ1-2,TRBV20-1,TGCAGTGCTAGTCTAGGGAATGGCTACACCTTC,CSASLGNGYTF
-,TRBD2,TRBJ2-7,TRBV10-3,TGTGCCATCAGTGAAAGGATAGCGGGCATCCTCTCCTACGAGCAGTACTTC,CAISERIAGILSYEQYF
-,-,TRBJ2-7,TRBV5-1,TGCGCCAGCAGCCGTCAGGTGGGGCAGTACTTC,CASSRQVGQYF
many,TRBD2,TRBJ2-7,TRBV29-1,TGCAGCGTTGCTTTGCGGGGGACCTACGAGCAGTACTTC,CSVALRGTYEQYF
-,-,TRBJ2-3,TRBV24-1,TGTGCCACCAGTGATTTCCGCCACGGGCTTAACACAGATACGCAGTATTTT,CATSDFRHGLNTDTQYF
many,TRBD1,TRBJ1-1,TRBV6-1,TGTGCCAGCAGTGGCGGACTAGGGACAGTGGAAGCTTTCTTT,CASSGGLGTVEAFF
-,-,TRBJ2-7,TRBV10-2,TGCGCCAGCAGTGACCGGATCACCTACGAGCAGTACTTC,CASSDRITYEQYF